The rows below give T cell receptor beta chains drawn from one sample of a study of T-cell reconstitution after alpha-beta-depleted transplantation in children. TCRdb re-analysed the PCR reads in MiXCR, keeping a single row per CDR3 protein. The sample consists of over 90,000 distinct CDR3 sequences, over 6% of them appearing once. Source: PBMCs, taken before TCRalphabeta/CD19-depleted stem cell transplant. The receptors here all came from a boy aged 2-9 years with acute lymphoblastic leukemia, due to receive a stem cell transplant. The CDR3 runs from the conserved cysteine through the conserved F or W. D genes are given only for firm matches. Clone size is stated in some rows and not others, as once, few, many or a class when expanded.

j_call | clone_size | d_call | v_call | cdr3_length | cdr3_nt | cdr3_aa
TRBJ2-1 | NA | NA | TRBV20-1 | 14 | TGCAGTGTCCCCAGCGTGCCCTCCTACAATGAGCAGTTCTTC | CSVPSVPSYNEQFF
TRBJ2-5 | many | NA | TRBV18 | 12 | TGTGCCAGCTCACCCGAAGAAGAGACCCAGTACTTC | CASSPEEETQYF
TRBJ2-7 | NA | NA | TRBV12-3/TRBV12-4 | 11 | TGTGCCAGCACGACAGGTTACGAGCAGTACTTC | CASTTGYEQYF
TRBJ1-1 | NA | NA | TRBV20-1 | 13 | TGCAGTGGGGGCGGGGGAGACATCACTGAAGCTTTCTTT | CSGGGGDITEAFF
TRBJ2-5 | many | TRBD2 | TRBV28 | 19 | TGTGCCAGCAGTTTATCTCTTCCCGGGACTAGCGGGGGGCGTCCCTCCCAGTACTTC | CASSLSLPGTSGGRPSQYF
TRBJ2-1 | NA | TRBD1 | TRBV2 | 13 | TGTGCCACCACGGGACAGGGAAACAATGAGCAGTTCTTC | CATTGQGNNEQFF
TRBJ1-2 | many | NA | TRBV28 | 14 | TGTGCCAGCAGGCCCGCCGGGTTTAACTATGGCTACACCTTC | CASRPAGFNYGYTF
TRBJ1-1 | NA | NA | TRBV5-1 | 14 | TGCGCCAGCAGCTTTCAGGGGTCGGACACTGAAGCTTTCTTT | CASSFQGSDTEAFF
TRBJ2-1 | NA | TRBD2 | TRBV28 | 14 | TGTGCCAGCAGCGGGAGGACTCCCCTCAATGAGCAGTTCTTC | CASSGRTPLNEQFF
TRBJ2-5 | many | NA | TRBV4-2 | 14 | TGTGCCAGCAGCCAAATAGGCGGGGTAGAGACCCAGTACTTC | CASSQIGGVETQYF
TRBJ2-1 | NA | NA | TRBV3-1 | 14 | TGTGCCAGCAGCCAAGAATGGGGGACTGACGAGCAGTTCTTC | CASSQEWGTDEQFF
TRBJ2-1 | many | NA | TRBV25-1 | 15 | TGTGCCAGCAGTGATACGAAACCGGGGCCTGATCGGCAGTTCTTC | CASSDTKPGPDRQFF